The 28 T cell receptor beta chains in this list originate from one sample, sequenced in a study of CD8+ T cells in alopecia areata. RNA was extracted and reverse transcribed into cDNA as the sequencing template. Sequenced by immunoSEQ multiplex PCR; TCRdb stores in-frame clones only, minus some. The sample has 150,000 to 200,000 clones, 45% to 60% seen once. Sequences were obtained from CD4+ T cells sorted from blood. These receptors were obtained from a human donor in good health.

This chain joins TRBV27 and TRBJ2-6, with D maybe TRBD2 (6 bases). The CDR3 runs to 17 residues. V dropped 0 bases and J dropped 1 base, with 10 bases sitting between them. Germline CDR1 MNHEY, CDR2 SMNVEV (reference sequence). This chain's CDR3 is CASSLSLAFSGANVLTF. CDR3 DNA sequence: TGTGCCAGCAGTTTATCACTAGCTTTTTCTGGGGCCAACGTCCTGACTTTC.

The V call is TRBV30, the J call TRBJ1-2; tentatively, D is TRBD1 (6 bases). Germline V lookup: CDR1 GTSNPN, CDR2 SVGIG (reference sequence). The CDR3 is 15 amino acids. The V end lost 0 bases, the J end lost 4 bases, and 15 bases lay between the germline ends. The CDR3 loop is CAWSVLVGGVYGYTF. Written as DNA, the CDR3 is TGTGCCTGGAGTGTACTGGTAGGGGGTGTCTATGGCTACACCTTC. The full variable domain, rest sourced from reference TRBV30 and TRBJ1-2, is SQTIHQWPATLVQPVGSPLSLECTVEGTSNPNLYWYRQAAGRGLQLLFYSVGIGQISSEVPQNLSASRPQDRQFILSSKKLLLSDSGFYLCAWSVLVGGVYGYTFGSGTRLTVV.

The chain links TRBV28 to TRBJ2-7; 7 bases match TRBD2. CDR3 length: 15 residues. Germline CDR1 reads MDHEN; CDR2 reads SYDVKM. V gave up 2 bases and J gave up 4 bases; unmatched junction bases: 8. The CDR3 reads CASSLGGGELYEQYF. CDR3 DNA: TGTGCCAGCAGTTTAGGGGGAGGGGAGCTGTACGAGCAGTACTTC.

The rearrangement uses TRBV15 and TRBJ1-1; D remains unclear. Trimming pared 0 bases from V and 1 base from J, leaving 9 bases between. The CDR3 has 15 residues. CDR1 is LNHNV and CDR2 is YYDKDF in the germline V gene (reference sequence). The CDR3 is CATSRDRRRNTEAFF. CDR3 bases: TGTGCCACCAGCAGAGATAGGAGGAGGAACACTGAAGCTTTCTTT.

This chain links TRBV11-2 with TRBJ1-4; maybe TRBD1 (6 bases). V lost 5 bases, J lost 4 bases, and 8 bases lay in between. Germline V CDR1 and CDR2: SGHAT, FQNNGV. CDR3 length: 13 amino acids. In DNA form, the CDR3 reads TGTGCCAGCAGCCAACAGGGTAATGAAAAACTGTTTTTT. This codes for CASSQQGNEKLFF.

V gene TRBV18 combines with J gene TRBJ1-1; no firm D call. V shed 5 bases and J shed 0 bases, with 4 bases lying between them. There are 12 residues in the CDR3. The germline V gene has CDR1 KGHSH and CDR2 LQKENI. CDR3 DNA sequence: TGTGCCAGCTCATTCATGAACACTGAAGCTTTCTTT. Amino acid sequence: CASSFMNTEAFF.

The genes are TRBV29-1 and TRBJ1-4; D unresolved. Germline CDR1 SQVTM, CDR2 ANQGSEA. The CDR3 is 11 residues long. V lost 2 bases, J lost 10 bases, and 8 bases lay in between. CDR3 in amino acids: CSVESKGKLFF. The CDR3 nucleotides are TGCAGCGTTGAATCAAAGGGAAAACTGTTTTTT.

A few counts support this clone. The gene calls are TRBV7-8 and TRBJ2-1; 9 nucleotides match TRBD2. The V and J ends lost 5 bases and 5 bases, in that order; junction bases with no gene match: 7. This CDR3 has 15 amino acids. Per the germline V gene, CDR1 is SGHVS and CDR2 is FQNEAQ. The CDR3 spells CASSLGLATNNEQFF. CDR3 nucleotides: TGTGCCAGCAGCCTCGGACTAGCGACCAACAATGAGCAGTTCTTC.

This clone appeared a few times. V is TRBV7-2 and J is TRBJ1-5; D gene uncertain. Trimming stripped 4 bases from V and 4 bases from J, with 5 bases between. Looked up from germline, CDR1 is SGHTA and CDR2 is FQGNSA. The CDR3 extends over 12 amino acids. CDR3 nucleotide sequence: TGTGCCAGCAGCTACCCTAATCAGCCCCAGCATTTT. Protein: CASSYPNQPQHF.

The chain uses TRBV27 and TRBJ2-6, with 9 bases that match TRBD1. The CDR3 consists of 18 residues. Germline CDR1 is MNHEY and CDR2 is SMNVEV (reference sequence). Trimming took 6 bases from V and 0 from J; bases not matched to a gene: 9. The CDR3 protein is CASSPSGTGSSGANVLTF. CDR3 nucleotide sequence: TGTGCCAGCAGCCCATCCGGGACAGGGAGCTCTGGGGCCAACGTCCTGACTTTC.

This sequence joins TRBV29-1 and TRBJ2-1, with D perhaps TRBD1 (5 bases). The CDR3 is made up of 14 amino acids. Trimming took 6 bases from V and 2 from J, leaving 14 bases between them. The V gene's germline CDR1 is SQVTM and CDR2 ANQGSEA. The CDR3 DNA is TGCAGCGTGAAAGGGGTAGGGCCCTACAATGAGCAGTTCTTC. This gives the protein CSVKGVGPYNEQFF.

DNA of the CDR3: TGTGCCAGCAGCGAAAGGACAAACACTTTTTCCTACGAGCAGTACTTC. It specifies CASSERTNTFSYEQYF. The genes are TRBV5-6 and TRBJ2-7; perhaps TRBD1 as D (5 bases). The germline gives CDR1 SGHDT, CDR2 YYEEEE. The ends were cut back, 4 bases at V and 1 base at J, with 18 bases in the middle. The CDR3 spans 16 residues. Full variable domain (rest looked up from reference TRBV5-6 and TRBJ2-7): DAGVTQSPTHLIKTRGQQVTLRCSPKSGHDTVSWYQQALGQGPQFIFQYYEEEERQRGNFPDRFSGHQFPNYSSELNVNALLLGDSALYLCASSERTNTFSYEQYFGPGTRLTVT.

The chain uses TRBV6-5 and TRBJ2-3; 9 positions agree with TRBD1. The CDR3 has 15 residues. J lost 6 bases, V lost 4 bases, and 8 bases had no gene match. Germline-derived CDR1 and CDR2 are MNHEY and SVGAGI. The CDR3 spells CASSFSGTGSDTQYF. The CDR3 DNA is TGTGCCAGCAGTTTTTCCGGGACAGGGTCGGATACGCAGTATTTT.

The chain has TRBV28 and TRBJ1-2; possibly TRBD1 for D (6 bases). Trimming took off 8 bases at V and 5 bases at J, with 12 bases between the two ends. CDR1 is MDHEN and CDR2 is SYDVKM in the germline V gene. The CDR3 extends over 12 amino acids. In nucleotides, the CDR3 is TGTGCCAGCCTCGGACAGCAGTATGGCTACACCTTC. Encoded protein: CASLGQQYGYTF.

The J gene is TRBJ2-1, the V gene TRBV13; D is possibly TRBD1 (6 bases). The length of the CDR3 is 13 residues. Germline CDR1 is PRHDT and CDR2 is FYEKMQ (reference sequence). The germline V and J ends were trimmed by 2 bases and 6 bases, with 8 bases remaining between them. CDR3 nucleotide sequence: TGTGCCAGCAGCTTACAGGGGATCAATGAGCAGTTCTTC. It is translated as CASSLQGINEQFF. The full variable domain, completed using reference TRBV13 and TRBJ2-1, is AAGVIQSPRHLIKEKRETATLKCYPIPRHDTVYWYQQGPGQDPQFLISFYEKMQSDKGSIPDRFSAQQFSDYHSELNMSSLELGDSALYFCASSLQGINEQFFGPGTRLTVL.

This clone was detected only a few times. The V and J genes are TRBV29-1 and TRBJ2-7, with D perhaps given as TRBD1 or TRBD2 (5 bases each). The CDR3 sequence is 13 residues long. In germline, CDR1 is SQVTM, CDR2 ANQGSEA. The V gene lost 5 bases and the J gene lost 1 base, with 12 bases spanning the gap. This chain's CDR3 is CSVRTRESYEQYF. The CDR3 DNA is TGCAGCGTTCGGACAAGGGAGTCCTACGAGCAGTACTTC.

V and J are TRBV5-6 and TRBJ2-1, with TRBD1 matching 7 bases. V lost 4 bases to trimming and J lost 15 bases; unmatched junction nucleotides: 16. From germline, CDR1 is SGHDT and CDR2 YYEEEE. The CDR3 sequence is 14 residues long. The CDR3 nucleotides are TGTGCCAGCAGCCCAACTCTGGGTCGACAGGGATCGTTCTTC. Protein sequence: CASSPTLGRQGSFF.

This chain joins TRBV4-1 and TRBJ1-5, with 7 bases that match TRBD1. V was pared by 1 base and J by 2 bases, with 2 bases of the junction left unmatched. This CDR3 contains 15 residues. Germline V gene sequence: CDR1 MGHRA, CDR2 YSYEKL. CDR3 region: CASSQGGGRNQPQHF. In nucleotides, the CDR3 is TGCGCCAGCAGCCAAGGAGGGGGCCGCAATCAGCCCCAGCATTTT.

The rearrangement links TRBV29-1 to TRBJ2-5; D gene unclear. The V end lost 7 bases, the J end lost 1 base, and 13 bases lay between the germline ends. The CDR3 has 13 residues. Germline V CDR1 and CDR2: SQVTM, ANQGSEA. The CDR3 DNA follows: TGCAGCGCGAGATGGGGAAGCCAAGAGACCCAGTACTTC. Translated: CSARWGSQETQYF.

The chain links TRBV7-9 to TRBJ2-7; TRBD1 matches 11 bases. This CDR3 is built from 15 residues. The germline gives CDR1 SEHNR, CDR2 FQNEAQ (reference sequence). Unmatched junction bases numbered 3, after V lost 5 bases and J lost 0 bases. The CDR3 sequence: CASSRGTGGSYEQYF. The CDR3 DNA reads TGTGCCAGCAGCCGTGGGACAGGGGGCTCCTACGAGCAGTACTTC.

Only a few counts were recorded for this clone. The sample contains more than one DNA sequence encoding this CDR3. The chain is built from TRBV15 and TRBJ1-3; D is unclear. The CDR3 is made up of 14 amino acids. V lost 1 base and J lost 0, with 4 bases in between. The germline gives CDR1 LNHNV, CDR2 YYDKDF (reference sequence). CDR3 bases: TGTGCCACCAGCAGAGGAGACTCTGGAAACACCATATATTTT. Protein: CATSRGDSGNTIYF.

This clone was counted between two and nine times. The chain combines TRBV10-1 with TRBJ2-1; no definite D call. The V gene's germline CDR1 is WNHNN and CDR2 SYGVQD (reference sequence). The CDR3 spans 12 residues. Trimming removed 1 base at V and 9 bases at J, with 7 bases between. CDR3 sequence (DNA): TGCGCCAGCAGTGAGTGGGGTACTGAGCAGTTCTTC. Its translation: CASSEWGTEQFF.

The chain carries TRBV4-1 and TRBJ2-7, with 10 bases identical to TRBD2. Losses at the gene ends were 1 base for V and 2 bases for J; bases not matched to a gene: 2. Germline V gene lookup returns CDR1 MGHRA and CDR2 YSYEKL. There are 15 residues in the CDR3. CDR3 nucleotide sequence: TGCGCCAGCAGCCAAGGACTAGCGGGTACCTACGAGCAGTACTTC. Its translation: CASSQGLAGTYEQYF.

The genes are TRBV14 and TRBJ1-2; unclear D gene. The CDR3 consists of 11 residues. Between the trimmed V and J ends, which lost 3 bases and 2 bases, there was a span of 1 base. Germline loops: CDR1 SGHDN, CDR2 FVKESK. The CDR3 coding sequence is TGTGCCAGCAGCCAGAACTATGGCTACACCTTC. It yields the protein CASSQNYGYTF.

This rearrangement joins TRBV4-1 to TRBJ1-4; D gene uncertain. CDR3 size: 15 residues. CDR1 and CDR2 from the germline V gene are MGHRA and YSYEKL. V was pared by 8 bases and J by 5 bases, with 18 bases between. The CDR3 coding sequence is TGCGCCAGCGGAATGGATCGGCTTGGGAATGAAAAACTGTTTTTT. This codes for CASGMDRLGNEKLFF.

V usage is TRBV7-3 and J usage is TRBJ1-1; D possibly corresponds to TRBD1 (5 bases). Trimming cost V 5 bases and J 1 base, with 11 bases left between them. This CDR3 comprises 14 residues. Germline-derived CDR1 and CDR2 are SGHTA and FQGTGA. CDR3 in amino acids: CASSPYGGNTEAFF. The CDR3 coding sequence is TGTGCCAGCAGCCCCTATGGGGGGAACACTGAAGCTTTCTTT.

This clone was picked up a small number of times. This sequence joins TRBV29-1 and TRBJ2-1, with TRBD2 matching 10 bases. This CDR3 spans 14 amino acids. Germline V CDR1 and CDR2: SQVTM, ANQGSEA. V trimming: 8 bases; J trimming: 6 bases; junction bases outside the gene matches: 10. The CDR3 region is CSLTRLAGVNEQFF. CDR3 bases: TGCAGCTTGACTCGGCTAGCGGGAGTCAATGAGCAGTTCTTC.

This clone was seen a few times. At the DNA level, this CDR3 is encoded by other sequences in the same sample as well. The chain combines TRBV5-1 with TRBJ2-6; D is unresolved. Germline CDR1 is SGHRS and CDR2 is YFSETQ. The CDR3 is made up of 15 amino acids. V was cut by 4 bases and J by 0 bases, with 8 bases left in between. The CDR3 DNA follows: TGCGCCAGCAGCCTGACGGTCTCTGGGGCCAACGTCCTGACTTTC. This translates into CASSLTVSGANVLTF.